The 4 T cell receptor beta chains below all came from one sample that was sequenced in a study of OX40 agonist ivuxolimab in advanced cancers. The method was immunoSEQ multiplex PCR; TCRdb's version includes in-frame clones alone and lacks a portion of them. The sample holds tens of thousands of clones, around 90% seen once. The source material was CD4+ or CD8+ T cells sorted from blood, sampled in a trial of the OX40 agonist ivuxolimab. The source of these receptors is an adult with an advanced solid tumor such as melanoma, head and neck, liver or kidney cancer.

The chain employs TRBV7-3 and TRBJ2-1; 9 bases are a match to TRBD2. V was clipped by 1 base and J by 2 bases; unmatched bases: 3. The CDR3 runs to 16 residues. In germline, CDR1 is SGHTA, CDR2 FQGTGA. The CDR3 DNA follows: TGTGCCAGCAGCTTAATGGCTAGCGGGACCTACAATGAGCAGTTCTTC. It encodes CASSLMASGTYNEQFF.

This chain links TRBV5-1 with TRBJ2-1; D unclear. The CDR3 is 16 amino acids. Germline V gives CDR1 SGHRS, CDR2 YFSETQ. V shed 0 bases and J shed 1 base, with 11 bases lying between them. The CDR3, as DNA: TGCGCCAGCAGCTTGGAGTCCATCCAATCCTACAATGAGCAGTTCTTC. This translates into CASSLESIQSYNEQFF. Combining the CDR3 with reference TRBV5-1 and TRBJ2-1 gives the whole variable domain KAGVTQTPRYLIKTRGQQVTLSCSPISGHRSVSWYQQTPGQGLQFLFEYFSETQRNKGNFPGRFSGRQFSNSRSEMNVSTLELGDSALYLCASSLESIQSYNEQFFGPGTRLTVL.

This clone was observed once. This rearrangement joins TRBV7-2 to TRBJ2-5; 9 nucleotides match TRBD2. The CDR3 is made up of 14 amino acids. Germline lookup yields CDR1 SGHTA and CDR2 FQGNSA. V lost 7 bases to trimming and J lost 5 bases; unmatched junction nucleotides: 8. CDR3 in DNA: TGTGCCAGCAACAGGGGACTAGCTATGGAGACCCAGTACTTC. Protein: CASNRGLAMETQYF.

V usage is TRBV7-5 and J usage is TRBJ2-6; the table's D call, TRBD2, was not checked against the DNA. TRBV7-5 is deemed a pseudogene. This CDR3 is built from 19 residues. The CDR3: CARISGGGGGGRGANVLTF. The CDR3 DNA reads TGTGCCAGAATAAGTGGTGGCGGCGGGGGGGGGCGTGGGGCCAACGTCCTGACTTTC.